One sample yielded the 32 T cell receptor beta chains listed below, sequenced in a study of T cell responses to AZD1222 COVID-19 vaccine. Only in-frame clones appear in the TCRdb table, and some are missing; sequencing was by immunoSEQ multiplex PCR. The sample lists about 78,000 clones, roughly 90% occurring once. The sample in question was peripheral blood, obtained 28 days after the second AZD1222 dose. These receptors were obtained from an adult who received the AZD1222 COVID-19 vaccine.

The rearrangement links TRBV7-9 to TRBJ2-3; D not resolved. Trimming took 5 bases from V and 7 from J, leaving 10 bases between them. Germline CDR1 SEHNR, CDR2 FQNEAQ (reference sequence). This CDR3 comprises 12 residues. Here the CDR3 reads CASSPEVHTQYF. As DNA, the CDR3 is TGTGCCAGCAGCCCAGAGGTTCATACGCAGTATTTT.

The rearrangement uses TRBV6-5 and TRBJ1-2; D perhaps matches TRBD1 (5 bases). Trimming stripped 6 bases from V and 1 base from J, with 12 bases between. Germline V CDR1 and CDR2: MNHEY, SVGAGI. CDR3 length: 14 residues. The CDR3 DNA sequence: TGTGCCAGCAGCTGGGACGGCTTTAACTATGGCTACACCTTC. Translating gives CASSWDGFNYGYTF.

The V call is TRBV4-1, the J call TRBJ1-5, with 7 bases aligning to TRBD1. Germline V CDR1 and CDR2: MGHRA, YSYEKL. This CDR3 is 17 amino acids long. V gave up 0 bases and J gave up 1 base; unmatched junction bases: 6. Here the CDR3 DNA reads TGCGCCAGCAGCCAAGACGCGGACAGGAGGAGCAATCAGCCCCAGCATTTT. It specifies CASSQDADRRSNQPQHF.

This clone was found a few times. The chain has TRBV4-1 and TRBJ2-2; D gene unclear. The V end lost 3 bases, the J end lost 1 base, and 9 bases lay between the germline ends. CDR3 length: 15 residues. CDR1 is MGHRA and CDR2 is YSYEKL in the germline V gene. In nucleotides, the CDR3 is TGCGCCAGCAGCCACGCCAAGGGGAACACCGGGGAGCTGTTTTTT. This encodes CASSHAKGNTGELFF.

The genes are TRBV28 and TRBJ1-3; perhaps TRBD1 as D (5 bases). The V gene's germline CDR1 is MDHEN and CDR2 SYDVKM. The CDR3 totals 14 residues. With 5 bases removed from V and 4 bases from J, the gap between germline ends came to 12 bases. The CDR3 coding sequence is TGTGCCAGCAGTCCAGGGCTTTTCGGAAACACCATATATTTT. Protein sequence: CASSPGLFGNTIYF.

The chain uses TRBV9 and TRBJ1-6; the D gene is possibly TRBD1 (6 bases). The germline gives CDR1 SGDLS, CDR2 YYNGEE. The CDR3 totals 15 residues. Trimming shortened V by 2 bases and J by 7 bases, and 13 bases separated the two germline ends. The DNA for the CDR3 is TGTGCCAGCAGCGTGCTACAGGGTGTCAATTCACCCCTCCACTTT. It is translated as CASSVLQGVNSPLHF.

This clone appeared once. This rearrangement joins TRBV28 to TRBJ1-2; no clear D gene. Germline V CDR1 and CDR2: MDHEN, SYDVKM. The CDR3 has 12 residues. V lost 2 bases, J lost 5 bases, and 6 bases lay in between. The CDR3 protein is CASSLADYGYTF. In nucleotides, the CDR3 is TGTGCCAGCAGTTTAGCAGATTATGGCTACACCTTC.

V and J are TRBV10-3 and TRBJ1-1, with 7 nucleotides matching TRBD1. This CDR3 comprises 16 residues. CDR1 ENHRY and CDR2 SYGVKD come from the germline V gene. With V trimmed by 6 bases and J by 4 bases, 14 bases remained unmatched. The CDR3: CAIRASPGQTTTEAFF. The CDR3 nucleotides are TGTGCCATCAGGGCATCCCCGGGACAGACAACCACTGAAGCTTTCTTT.

The chain couples TRBV18 to TRBJ2-5; tentative D call: TRBD2 (6 bases). Trimming left V 3 bases short and J 2 bases short, with 13 bases between. The germline CDR1 and CDR2 sequences are KGHSH and LQKENI. The CDR3 consists of 15 residues. The CDR3 region is CASSPPGLRQETQYF. The DNA of the CDR3 is TGTGCCAGCTCACCCCCGGGACTTAGACAAGAGACCCAGTACTTC.

The chain employs TRBV6-1 and TRBJ1-2; 11 bases match TRBD1. Per the germline V gene, CDR1 is MNHNS and CDR2 is SASEGT. This CDR3 comprises 16 residues. Trimming at V came to 1 base and at J to 4 bases, leaving 5 bases not matched to a gene. CDR3 protein: CASSEGRDRGFYGYTF. CDR3 coding DNA: TGTGCCAGCAGTGAAGGACGGGACAGGGGGTTCTATGGCTACACCTTC.

The V gene is TRBV28, the J gene TRBJ2-3; the match to TRBD1 covers 9 bases. V lost 6 bases and J lost 5; bases outside the gene matches: 9. Germline V gene lookup returns CDR1 MDHEN and CDR2 SYDVKM. This CDR3 is 15 amino acids long. In nucleotides, the CDR3 is TGTGCCAGCAGCACGACAGGGGGAGGCCTAGATACGCAGTATTTT. Translated, it gives CASSTTGGGLDTQYF.

This clone has just a few counts. The rearrangement links TRBV1 to TRBJ1-5; TRBD1 is the table's D call and was not checked against the DNA. TRBV1 is tagged as a pseudogene. The CDR3 runs 15 residues. For the CDR3, the DNA is TGCACCAGCAGCCACAAACAGGGGGACGATCAGCCCCAGCATTTT. Encoded protein: CTSSHKQGDDQPQHF.

This chain connects TRBV28 to TRBJ1-2; D is ambiguous. Germline V gene lookup returns CDR1 MDHEN and CDR2 SYDVKM. This CDR3 spans 12 amino acids. Trimming took off 2 bases at V and 7 bases at J, with 8 bases between the two ends. In nucleotides, the CDR3 is TGTGCCAGCAGTTTAAGTGACTCTGGCTACACCTTC. The encoded protein is CASSLSDSGYTF.

The chain employs TRBV25-1 and TRBJ1-5, with D perhaps TRBD1 (6 bases). Germline CDR1 and CDR2: MGHDK and SYGVNS. The CDR3 spans 15 residues. Trimming shortened V by 6 bases and J by 10 bases, and 22 bases separated the two germline ends. CDR3 in DNA: TGTGCCAGCAGCATTACAGGGCCTCTCCCAAAACCCCAGCATTTT. The encoded protein is CASSITGPLPKPQHF.

The chain couples TRBV4-1 to TRBJ2-7; 8 nucleotides line up with TRBD2. Losses at the gene ends were 4 bases for V and 3 bases for J; bases not matched to a gene: 11. The germline V gene has CDR1 MGHRA and CDR2 YSYEKL. CDR3 length: 16 amino acids. The CDR3 is CASSPGAGREIYEQYF. The CDR3 DNA reads TGCGCCAGCAGCCCAGGGGCCGGGAGGGAGATCTACGAGCAGTACTTC.

This clone has only one observation. The V gene is TRBV3-1 (or the pseudogene TRBV3-2), the J gene TRBJ2-3; TRBD1 is a possible D gene (5 bases). CDR1 is LGHDT and CDR2 is YNNKEL in the germline V gene (reference sequence). V shed 4 bases and J shed 1 base, with 15 bases lying between them. The CDR3 length is 16 residues. The CDR3 coding sequence is TGTGCCAGCAGCCCCCAGGGCAGGGTGGGCACAGATACGCAGTATTTT. It is translated as CASSPQGRVGTDTQYF.

This clone came up once. This sequence joins TRBV6-1 and TRBJ1-5; maybe TRBD1 (6 bases). The CDR3 is 16 amino acids. V lost 1 base and J lost 9, with 19 bases in between. In germline, CDR1 is MNHNS, CDR2 SASEGT. The CDR3 DNA sequence: TGTGCCAGCAGTGAAGACCCGGGGGGCCATCGTCGGCCCCAGCATTTT. It specifies CASSEDPGGHRRPQHF.

The chain has TRBV19 and TRBJ2-7; tentative D call: TRBD2 (5 bases). The V end lost 4 bases, the J end lost 2 bases, and 12 bases lay between the germline ends. CDR3 length: 14 residues. Germline CDR1 is LNHDA and CDR2 is SQIVND (reference sequence). The CDR3 nucleotides read TGTGCCAGTAGTAGCCCCAGCGGAACCTACGAGCAGTACTTC. Protein: CASSSPSGTYEQYF.

V and J are TRBV28 and TRBJ1-5, with 7 nucleotides matching TRBD1. Germline trimming cut 3 bases from V and 4 bases from J; bases unmatched to any gene: 12. The CDR3 loop spans 17 amino acids. Germline V CDR1 and CDR2: MDHEN, SYDVKM. CDR3 bases: TGTGCCAGCAGTTTGCCTACACAGGGGTGGGCAAATCAGCCCCAGCATTTT. Its protein product is CASSLPTQGWANQPQHF.

The CDR3 is CAIGTGSDQPQHF. The CDR3 DNA sequence: TGTGCCATCGGGACAGGGTCGGATCAGCCCCAGCATTTT. V usage is TRBV10-3 and J usage is TRBJ1-5; 9 bases map to TRBD1. CDR1 is ENHRY, CDR2 SYGVKD, per germline. The CDR3 length is 13 residues. Unmatched junction bases numbered 4, after V lost 8 bases and J lost 5 bases.

This rearrangement joins TRBV7-9 to TRBJ2-2; 9 bases fit TRBD1. The CDR3 consists of 14 residues. Germline V CDR1 and CDR2: SEHNR, FQNEAQ (reference sequence). J gave up 7 bases and V 4 bases, and 4 bases lay outside the gene matches. CDR3 sequence: CASSSTGGDGELFF. The CDR3, as DNA: TGTGCCAGCAGCTCGACAGGGGGAGACGGGGAGCTGTTTTTT.

V and J are TRBV19 and TRBJ1-1; 12 nucleotides line up with TRBD1. V lost 3 bases, J lost 4 bases, and 15 bases stayed unmatched. CDR1 LNHDA and CDR2 SQIVND come from the germline V gene (reference sequence). This CDR3 spans 19 amino acids. CDR3: CASSILPYRGQGASTEAFF. In DNA form, the CDR3 reads TGTGCCAGTAGTATCCTACCCTATCGGGGACAGGGGGCATCCACTGAAGCTTTCTTT.

This rearrangement joins TRBV5-5 to TRBJ2-1, with D hard to call. The CDR3 totals 14 residues. V was cut by 5 bases and J by 6 bases, with 15 bases left in between. Germline values: CDR1 SGHKS, CDR2 YYEKEE (reference sequence). DNA of the CDR3: TGTGCCAGCAGGGATGAACGAGGATCCAATGAGCAGTTCTTC. Amino acid sequence: CASRDERGSNEQFF. The variable domain in full, completed from reference TRBV5-5 and TRBJ2-1, reads DAGVTQSPTHLIKTRGQQVTLRCSPISGHKSVSWYQQVLGQGPQFIFQYYEKEERGRGNFPDRFSARQFPNYSSELNVNALLLGDSALYLCASRDERGSNEQFFGPGTRLTVL.

V is TRBV6-2 or TRBV6-3 and J is TRBJ1-5; tentative D call: TRBD1 (6 bases). CDR3 length: 14 amino acids. The germline V and J ends were trimmed by 5 bases and 0 bases, with 8 bases remaining between them. Looked up from germline, CDR1 is MNHEY and CDR2 is SVGEGT. The CDR3: CASSGTTSNQPQHF. CDR3 in DNA: TGTGCCAGCAGTGGGACAACTAGCAATCAGCCCCAGCATTTT.

V usage is TRBV9 and J usage is TRBJ1-2; the D gene is possibly TRBD1 (5 bases). The CDR3 covers 13 residues. The germline gives CDR1 SGDLS, CDR2 YYNGEE. V shed 0 bases and J shed 8 bases, with 11 bases lying between them. As DNA, the CDR3 is TGTGCCAGCAGCGTAGCCGGGGACCGAGGCTACACCTTC. Translation gives CASSVAGDRGYTF.

V and J are TRBV12-3 or TRBV12-4 and TRBJ1-2; 10 bases agree with TRBD1. Trimming at V came to 5 bases and at J to 7 bases, leaving 4 bases not matched to a gene. The CDR3 consists of 13 residues. The CDR3 region has the DNA TGTGCCAGCAGTGGACAGGGGGTGGGTGGCTACACCTTC. Amino acids: CASSGQGVGGYTF.

V is TRBV29-1 and J is TRBJ2-7; D is ambiguous. Germline V gene lookup returns CDR1 SQVTM and CDR2 ANQGSEA. The CDR3 is 11 residues long. The germline V and J ends were trimmed by 7 bases and 3 bases, with 10 bases remaining between them. DNA of the CDR3: TGCAGCGCTTCGGGTGTCTACGAGCAGTACTTC. Residues: CSASGVYEQYF.

This chain joins TRBV7-9 and TRBJ1-2; D is unresolved. V was clipped by 2 bases and J by 6 bases, with 10 bases between them. Germline CDR1 and CDR2: SEHNR and FQNEAQ (reference sequence). CDR3 length: 13 amino acids. Here the CDR3 reads CASSLKRADGYTF. The CDR3 region has the DNA TGTGCCAGCAGCTTAAAAAGGGCCGATGGCTACACCTTC.

CDR3 in amino acids: CASSQTGRLLFF. The CDR3 DNA reads TGTGCCAGCAGCCAGACAGGTCGACTTCTGTTTTTT. The chain carries TRBV11-2 and TRBJ1-4; tentative D call: TRBD1 (6 bases). V was trimmed by 5 bases and J by 14 bases, leaving 15 bases between them. Germline V gene lookup returns CDR1 SGHAT and CDR2 FQNNGV. The CDR3 loop spans 12 amino acids. Looking up the rest from reference TRBV11-2 and TRBJ1-4 gives the full variable domain: EAGVAQSPRYKIIEKRQSVAFWCNPISGHATLYWYQQILGQGPKLLIQFQNNGVVDDSQLPKDRFSAERLKGVDSTLKIQPAKLEDSAVYLCASSQTGRLLFFGSGTQLSVL.

The chain uses TRBV5-4 and TRBJ1-6; the D is unclear. The CDR3 runs 15 residues. CDR1 and CDR2 from the germline V gene are SGHNT and YYREEE (reference sequence). Between the trimmed V and J ends, which lost 0 bases and 0 bases, there was a span of 4 bases. CDR3 sequence reads: CASSLDGSYNSPLHF. CDR3 nucleotides: TGTGCCAGCAGCTTGGATGGCTCCTATAATTCACCCCTCCACTTT.

CDR3: CASKGQGAGEQYF. The DNA of the CDR3 is TGTGCCAGCAAGGGACAGGGGGCGGGTGAGCAGTACTTC. This rearrangement joins TRBV12-3 or TRBV12-4 to TRBJ2-7, with 12 nucleotides matching TRBD1. This CDR3 is built from 13 residues. V lost 7 bases, J lost 7 bases, and 5 bases stayed unmatched.

This rearrangement joins TRBV30 to TRBJ1-6, with D possibly matching TRBD1 (5 bases). This CDR3 has 11 amino acids. Germline V gives CDR1 GTSNPN, CDR2 SVGIG (reference sequence). Trimming removed 0 bases from V and 14 bases from J, with 8 bases in between. The CDR3 DNA follows: TGTGCCTGGAGTGTACAACAGGCCCTCCACTTT. Translated: CAWSVQQALHF.